Listed below are T cell receptor beta chains from one sample, sequenced in a study of cytomegalovirus exposure and HLA in healthy donors. Using immunoSEQ multiplex PCR, the repertoire was profiled, and TCRdb retains in-frame clones only, with some absent. Of some 200,000 clones in the sample, over 65% were seen once. Sequenced input: PBMCs. Receptors originate from a woman aged 50 to 60 in good health and CMV-seropositive. The CDR3 runs from the conserved cysteine through the conserved F or W.

J: TRBJ2-5
V: TRBV10-3
CDR3: CAISDRGRQGETQYF

J: TRBJ2-2
V: TRBV7-9
CDR3: CASSPPDRGGTGELFF

J: TRBJ1-1
V: TRBV18
CDR3: CASSPRDINTEAFF

J: TRBJ2-7
V: TRBV4-1
CDR3: CASSLSGTDYEQYF

J: TRBJ2-3
V: TRBV2
CDR3: CASSPTSGGAHTQYF

J: TRBJ2-7
V: TRBV5-1
CDR3: CASSSTSGGFYEQYF

J: .
V: TRBV29-1
CDR3: CSVVLAAYYEQYF

J: TRBJ2-3
V: TRBV5-1
CDR3: CASSLGRGTDTQYF

J: TRBJ1-1
V: TRBV28
CDR3: CASSPHREAFF

J: TRBJ2-5
V: TRBV6-1
CDR3: CATSSGTGGRETQYF

J: TRBJ1-6
V: TRBV5-1
CDR3: CASSLGTDNSPLHF

J: TRBJ1-1
V: TRBV20-1
CDR3: CSARTLTEAFF

J: TRBJ2-7
V: TRBV5-1
CDR3: CASSSNRDTPEQYF

J: TRBJ2-7
V: TRBV7-2
CDR3: CASSLRLAGSYEQYF

J: TRBJ1-5
V: TRBV25-1
CDR3: CASSPPGQGIQPQHF

J: TRBJ2-5
V: TRBV6-1
CDR3: CASSVGPGEQYF

J: TRBJ1-4
V: TRBV5-6
CDR3: CASSRRPRGPNEKLFF

J: TRBJ2-5
V: TRBV4-3
CDR3: CASSQDTLGGGYQETQYF

J: TRBJ2-3
V: TRBV7-7
CDR3: CASSLLAGGSDTQYF

J: TRBJ1-2
V: TRBV6-5
CDR3: CASSQGPKGGYTF

J: TRBJ1-6
V: TRBV2
CDR3: CATLPGPTQASPLHF

J: TRBJ2-2
V: TRBV7-2
CDR3: CASSLVVDRGPTGELFF

J: TRBJ2-7
V: TRBV6-5
CDR3: CATGAGTSVYEQYF

J: TRBJ1-5
V: TRBV2
CDR3: CASNSKEGSQPQHF

J: TRBJ1-5
V: TRBV7-2
CDR3: CASTISGEGQPQHF

J: TRBJ2-5
V: TRBV4-1
CDR3: CASSQAGLPPETQYF

J: TRBJ1-2
V: TRBV19
CDR3: CASSMPRGINYGYTF

J: TRBJ1-6
V: TRBV4-3
CDR3: CASSQDKGVQGRSYNSPLHF

J: TRBJ2-7
V: TRBV7-3
CDR3: CASSPQGGEGEQYF

J: TRBJ2-1
V: TRBV5-4
CDR3: CASSLASGGAWNEQFF

J: TRBJ2-3
V: TRBV5-1
CDR3: CATKNTGAYTDTQYF

J: TRBJ1-5
V: TRBV19
CDR3: CASRGGIGNQPQHF

J: TRBJ1-4
V: TRBV28
CDR3: CASSSSGKGNEKLFF

J: TRBJ2-7
V: TRBV19
CDR3: CASSTAGGSYEQYF

J: TRBJ2-3
V: TRBV18
CDR3: CASSPLDSADTQYF

J: TRBJ1-1
V: TRBV7-3
CDR3: CASSPPGTSEAFF

J: TRBJ2-1
V: TRBV7-3
CDR3: CASSYSGGDNEQFF

J: TRBJ1-4
V: TRBV19
CDR3: CASSIAYGTGGTNEELFF

J: TRBJ2-2
V: TRBV6-5
CDR3: CASSLRGPNTGELFF

J: TRBJ1-5
V: TRBV27
CDR3: CASSPYRDKNQPQHF

J: TRBJ1-1
V: TRBV5-4
CDR3: CASSLFVGLNTEAFF

J: TRBJ2-3
V: TRBV7-3
CDR3: CASSLSGGVDTQYF

J: TRBJ2-3
V: TRBV5-1
CDR3: CASSLDGTGTDTQYF

J: TRBJ2-3
V: TRBV25-1
CDR3: CASSKGLPTDTQYF

J: TRBJ1-6
V: TRBV11-1
CDR3: CASSLEGVSYNSPLHF

J: TRBJ2-7
V: TRBV4-1
CDR3: CASSQDQVGGSYEQYF

J: TRBJ2-1
V: TRBV6-6
CDR3: CASSSGEQFF

J: TRBJ1-4
V: TRBV5-4
CDR3: CASSPGTGTPELFF

J: TRBJ1-2
V: TRBV18
CDR3: CASSPRRQGEGYTF

J: TRBJ2-2
V: TRBV27
CDR3: CASSLGRGTGELFF

J: TRBJ2-5
V: TRBV28
CDR3: CASSLPGTVQETQYF

J: TRBJ1-1
V: TRBV7-8
CDR3: CASSAGRVEPQAFF

J: TRBJ2-4
V: TRBV30
CDR3: CAWSAGTVNIQYF

J: TRBJ2-2
V: TRBV6-5
CDR3: CASRGTGSGELFF